This T cell receptor (beta chain) was documented in a study of beta chain features in type 1 diabetes. Study-level information: In age, gender and cell yields, patients were similar to healthy donors.

Expressed TCRB transcripts were sequenced because the isolated RNA had all been reverse transcribed beforehand. An average about 3.8 million reads came from naive, central memory and regulatory T cell samples. Libraries were prepared by immunoSEQ multiplex PCR; TCRdb keeps only in-frame clonotypes and omits some of them. The sample has around 690,000 clones, roughly an eighth seen once. Findings and limits, study-wide: TCRB CDR3s were moderately but significantly shorter in Type 1 diabetes patients in all four CD4+ subsets. Any HLA-type effect on TCRB rearrangement remained unresolved here.

Sorting of CD4+ naive, central memory, regulatory and stem cell-like memory cells was performed via CD45RO/CCR7/CD25/CD127/CD95/CD27. A remark on this clone: Its specificity is not known.

The CDR3 covers 16 residues. CDR1 is MNHEY, CDR2 SMNVEV, per germline (reference sequence). Trimming cost V 6 bases and J 4 bases; bases outside gene matches: 13. This receptor was obtained from a man aged 25-45 years with type 1 diabetes. V gene TRBV27 combines with J gene TRBJ1-2; 8 nucleotides match TRBD1. Sequenced: naive CD4+ T cells from blood. The CDR3 spells CASSGTGVHTFYGYTF. For the CDR3, the DNA is TGTGCCAGCAGCGGGACAGGTGTTCATACTTTCTATGGCTACACCTTC.